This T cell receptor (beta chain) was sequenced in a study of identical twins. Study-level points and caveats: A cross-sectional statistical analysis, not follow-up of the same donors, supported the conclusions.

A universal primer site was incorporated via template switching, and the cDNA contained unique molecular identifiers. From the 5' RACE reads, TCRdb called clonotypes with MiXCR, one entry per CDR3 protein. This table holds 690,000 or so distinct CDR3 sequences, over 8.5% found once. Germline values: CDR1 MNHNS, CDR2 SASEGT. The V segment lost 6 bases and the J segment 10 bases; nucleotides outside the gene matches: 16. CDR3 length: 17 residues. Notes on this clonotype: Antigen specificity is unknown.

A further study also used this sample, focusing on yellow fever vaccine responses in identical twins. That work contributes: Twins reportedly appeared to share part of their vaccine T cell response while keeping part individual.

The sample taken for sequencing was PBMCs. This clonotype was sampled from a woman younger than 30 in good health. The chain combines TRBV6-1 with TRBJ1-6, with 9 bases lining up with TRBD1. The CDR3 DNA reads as TGTGCCAGCAGCCCCTTTAGAACCGGGACAGGGACCTCACCCCTCCACTTT. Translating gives CASSPFRTGTGTSPLHF.